The clone carrying this T cell receptor beta chain was seen more than once but under ten times. As yet, its antigen is unknown. A multiplex PCR was run with 60 Vbeta primers and 13 Jbeta primers. TCRdb's table, derived via immunoSEQ multiplex PCR, lists solely in-frame clones and lacks some. Seen here are 98,000 or so clones, 10% observed once, and the top ten hold around 5.9%. This sample stems from a study of cytomegalovirus exposure and HLA in healthy donors. General observations from the study: The investigators catalogued 150 to 200 TCR beta chains as cytomegalovirus-associated. Some public TCRs appeared in many individuals, while most sequences were rare.

Donors in the study were healthy people who gave bone marrow. Nominally healthy donors provided the samples, though records likely missed some immune exposures. The CDR3 length is 14 residues. The V gene's germline CDR1 is MNHEY and CDR2 SVGAGI. The V and J ends lost 6 bases and 3 bases respectively, with 12 bases between them. The specimen sequenced was PBMCs. The receptor was isolated from a man aged 35 to 55 in good health and CMV-seropositive. The gene calls are TRBV6-5 and TRBJ2-4; possible D gene TRBD2, 5 bases. The CDR3 spells CASSRGPGKNIQYF. CDR3 DNA: TGTGCCAGCAGCCGAGGGCCTGGCAAAAACATTCAGTACTTC.